This T cell receptor (beta chain) came from a study of vaccination and CD4 T cells after COVID-19. The study's findings and limits: Median numbers of SARS-CoV-2-reactive clonotypes increased from 21 to 38 (not a significant change).

Time point specified: late sampling 161 to 241 days after vaccination in a few convalescent patients. Documented treatment: roughly ten-day PBMC culture with coronavirus spike peptide pools or control peptides (ViraFEST assay). Peptide pool stimulation in ViraFEST expanded antigen-specific T cells, whose TCRs were then sequenced. The CDR3 is made up of 15 amino acids. Germline CDR1 reads SGHAT; CDR2 reads FQDESV (reference sequence). Trimming removed 3 bases from V and 10 bases from J; junction bases left unmatched: 6. This clonotype was seen a few times. Antigen: not known. Sequenced with the Oncomine TCR Beta short-read assay was DNA taken from cultured CD4+ T cells. Cultures of CD4+ T cells served as the source for extracting genomic DNA. TCRdb re-derived calls from the PCR reads in MiXCR, one entry per CDR3 protein. The sample gives about 26,000 distinct CDR3 sequences, approximately 40% of which show up once; about 3.4% is in the top ten.

The gene calls are TRBV11-1 and TRBJ2-1; TRBD2 agrees at 13 bases. The TCR originated in a human donor who had recovered from COVID-19. This material consisted of CD4+ T cells from blood, cultured in vitro, taken about 7 months after SARS-CoV-2 vaccination. CDR3 protein: CASSFRLAGGVEQFF. The CDR3 region has the DNA TGTGCCAGCAGCTTCCGACTAGCGGGGGGTGTGGAGCAGTTCTTC. Together with reference TRBV11-1 and TRBJ2-1, the CDR3 gives the full variable domain: EAEVAQSPRYKITEKSQAVAFWCDPISGHATLYWYRQILGQGPELLVQFQDESVVDDSQLPKDRFSAERLKGVDSTLKIQPAELGDSAMYLCASSFRLAGGVEQFFGPGTRLTVL.